This entry is about one T cell receptor beta chain. The sample belongs to a study of CD8 T cells in Susac syndrome. Reverse transcription of roughly 0.45 to 1 ug RNA used random hexamers. Amplification of the TCR beta CDR3 was carried out by immunoSEQ multiplex PCR, which spanned a total of 54 Vbeta and 13 Jbeta segments. One entry per CDR3 protein results from TCRdb running MiXCR on the immunoSEQ multiplex PCR reads. The repertoire holds hundreds of thousands of distinct CDR3 sequences, with about 96% as singletons. CDR3 length equals 13 residues. The germline gives CDR1 LGHNT, CDR2 FRNRAP. Trimming took off 3 bases at V and 7 bases at J, with 9 bases between the two ends.

Sample: CD4+ T cells from PBMCs. This TCR was sampled from a human donor with multiple sclerosis. The chain has TRBV12-5 and TRBJ2-2, with D hard to call. The CDR3 region has the DNA TGTGCTAGTGGTTTAGGTACTCTCGGGGAGCTGTTTTTT. It is translated as CASGLGTLGELFF.